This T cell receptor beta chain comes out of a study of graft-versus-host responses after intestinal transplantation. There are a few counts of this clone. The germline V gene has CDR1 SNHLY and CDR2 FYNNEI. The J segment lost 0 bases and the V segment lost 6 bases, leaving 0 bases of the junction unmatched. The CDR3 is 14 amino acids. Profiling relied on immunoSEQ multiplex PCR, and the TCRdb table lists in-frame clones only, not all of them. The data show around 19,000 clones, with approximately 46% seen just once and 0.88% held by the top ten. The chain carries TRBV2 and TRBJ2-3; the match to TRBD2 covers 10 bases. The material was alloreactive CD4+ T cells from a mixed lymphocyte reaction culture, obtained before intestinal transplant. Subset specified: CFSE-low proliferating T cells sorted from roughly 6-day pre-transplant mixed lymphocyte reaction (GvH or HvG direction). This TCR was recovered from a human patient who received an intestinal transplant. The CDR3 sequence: CASRAGGSTDTQYF. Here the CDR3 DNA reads TGTGCCAGCAGAGCGGGGGGGAGCACAGATACGCAGTATTTT.